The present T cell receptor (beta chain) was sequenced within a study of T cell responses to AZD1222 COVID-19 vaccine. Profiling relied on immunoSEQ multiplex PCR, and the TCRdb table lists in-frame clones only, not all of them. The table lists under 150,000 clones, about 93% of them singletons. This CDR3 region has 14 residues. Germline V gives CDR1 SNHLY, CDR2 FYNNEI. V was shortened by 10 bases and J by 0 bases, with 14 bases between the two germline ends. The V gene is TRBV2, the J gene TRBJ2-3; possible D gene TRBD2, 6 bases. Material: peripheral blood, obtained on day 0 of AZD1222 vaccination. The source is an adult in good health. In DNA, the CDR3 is TGTGCCACCGAACTAGCCCCTAGCACAGATACGCAGTATTTT. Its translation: CATELAPSTDTQYF.